This T cell receptor (beta chain) was sequenced during a study of preoperative IRX-2 immunotherapy in early breast cancer. Using immunoSEQ multiplex PCR, the repertoire was profiled, and TCRdb retains in-frame clones only, with some absent. The sample holds about 7,700 clones; about 84% are singletons and the top ten take 15% to 20%. The sample's treatment: preoperative locoregional IRX-2 cytokine immunotherapy. This CDR3 contains 16 residues. Germline values: CDR1 LNHDA, CDR2 SQIVND (reference sequence). V dropped 7 bases and J dropped 0; count of bases not matched to a gene: 9. Source: tumor tissue, taken after IRX-2 immunotherapy. The chain joins TRBV19 to TRBJ1-3; 7 nucleotides match TRBD1. The sequence was collected from a human donor with breast cancer. The CDR3 DNA follows: TGTGCCAGTAAGGCAGGACAGGCCGACTCTGGAAACACCATATATTTT. Translation gives CASKAGQADSGNTIYF.